This T cell receptor beta chain appears in the sequencing data of a study of T-cell memory formation after mild COVID-19. Whole-study context: TCR clusters largely stayed donor specific.

TCRdb passed the 5' RACE reads through MiXCR, listing each CDR3 protein once. The profile covers about 410,000 distinct CDR3 sequences, with less than 25% appearing a single time and roughly 13% taken by the ten largest. The sample consisted of PBMCs or a T cell subset sorted from them (not recorded which). This TCR came from an adult woman who had mild COVID-19 (a few samples of this study predate the infection). Cell type and time point are not known.

This chain's CDR3 is CACSRDRGEETQYF. CDR3 DNA sequence: TGTGCCTGCTCCCGGGATCGGGGAGAGGAGACCCAGTACTTC. V and J are TRBV7-3 and TRBJ2-5, with D possibly matching TRBD2 (5 bases). CDR1 is SGHTA, CDR2 FQGTGA, per germline. The V end was cut by 11 bases, the J end by 5 bases, with 21 bases between. The CDR3 loop spans 14 amino acids.